One and the same sample provided the 29 T cell receptor beta chains below, sequenced in a study of blood T cells in healthy people across ages. Sample-barcoded 5' priming and a J-beta primer mix drove a second PCR of about 7 to 12 cycles. MiXCR, applied by TCRdb to the 5' RACE reads, yields one record per CDR3 protein. The data contain hundreds of thousands of distinct CDR3 sequences, 45% to 70% of them singletons. The sample comprised blood. The origin of the receptors is a man aged 35-49 years in good health.

This clonotype appeared a single time. The chain has TRBV6-2 or TRBV6-3 and TRBJ2-7, with 7 bases matching TRBD1. CDR3 length: 16 amino acids. Germline V gene lookup returns CDR1 MNHEY and CDR2 SVGEGT. V shed 6 bases and J 2 bases; nucleotides not matched to a gene: 13. The CDR3: CASSPSLQGYTYEQYF. CDR3 nucleotides: TGTGCCAGCAGCCCTTCCTTACAGGGGTACACCTACGAGCAGTACTTC.

The chain is built from TRBV10-2 and TRBJ2-5; no definite D call. In germline, CDR1 is WSHSY, CDR2 SAAADI. The CDR3 totals 13 residues. Trimming removed 3 bases at V and 5 bases at J, with 10 bases between. The CDR3 coding sequence is TGCGCCAGCAGTGATTCACGAAAGGAGACCCAGTACTTC. Its translation: CASSDSRKETQYF.

This clonotype turned up a few times. The V and J genes are TRBV29-1 and TRBJ2-3; 11 nucleotides agree with TRBD1. The CDR3 has 13 amino acids. Germline CDR1 and CDR2: SQVTM and ANQGSEA. V trimming: 7 bases; J trimming: 1 base; junction bases outside the gene matches: 1. The CDR3 DNA reads as TGCAGCGGGGACAGGGGGGGCACAGATACGCAGTATTTT. Its translation: CSGDRGGTDTQYF.

For the CDR3, the DNA is TGCAGTGCTATTCTCCGACAGGGCCCTCCCTACGAGCAGTACTTC. Translation gives CSAILRQGPPYEQYF. The chain uses TRBV20-1 and TRBJ2-7, with 7 bases fitting TRBD1. The CDR3 contains 15 residues. The V segment lost 4 bases and the J segment 2 bases; nucleotides outside the gene matches: 11. Germline V gene lookup returns CDR1 DFQATT and CDR2 SNEGSKA (reference sequence).

This chain connects TRBV5-1 to TRBJ2-4; 9 bases align to TRBD2. The last part of the DNA fits TRBJ2-7 better; the J call may be wrong. This CDR3 region has 15 residues. Germline V lookup: CDR1 SGHRS, CDR2 YFSETQ. The CDR3 region has the DNA TGCGCCAGCAGTTTGAAGACTAGCGGAACCTACGAGCAGTACTTC. It specifies CASSLKTSGTYEQYF.

This rearrangement joins TRBV7-6 to TRBJ1-2, with TRBD1 as a possible D gene (6 bases). V was clipped by 5 bases and J by 4 bases, with 20 bases between them. This CDR3 contains 16 residues. CDR1 and CDR2 (germline): SGHVS, FNYEAQ. CDR3 in amino acids: CASSGKQGGSSYGYTF. DNA for the CDR3: TGTGCCAGCAGCGGGAAACAAGGGGGTTCCTCCTATGGCTACACCTTC.

A word on this clonotype: At one boundary the junction diverges from the germline segment, which might be a read error. This chain joins TRBV24-1 and TRBJ1-2; D might be TRBD1 (5 bases). Germline V gives CDR1 KGHDR, CDR2 SFDVKD. The CDR3 is 15 amino acids. CDR3 region: CATFGLGQANDGYTF. The CDR3 nucleotides are TGTGCCACCTTCGGATTGGGGCAAGCTAACGATGGCTACACCTTC.

This clonotype has a handful of counts. This sequence joins TRBV29-1 and TRBJ2-7; the D is unclear. CDR1 is SQVTM and CDR2 is ANQGSEA in the germline V gene. V was pared by 2 bases and J by 2 bases, with 13 bases between. The CDR3 has 14 residues. Here the CDR3 reads CSVEMMDNPYEQYF. CDR3 coding DNA: TGCAGCGTTGAAATGATGGATAACCCCTACGAGCAGTACTTC.

The chain employs TRBV29-1 and TRBJ2-1; 8 nucleotides match TRBD2. Germline CDR1 is SQVTM and CDR2 is ANQGSEA. J gave up 0 bases and V 7 bases, and 8 bases lay outside the gene matches. The CDR3 spans 15 residues. The CDR3 region has the DNA TGCAGCGGGATGGGCGGGAGGAGCTCCTACAATGAGCAGTTCTTC. Encoded protein: CSGMGGRSSYNEQFF.

This clonotype was counted at least ten times. The CDR3 DNA reads TGTGCCAGCAGCCGCGGGGGGCAAGAGACCCAGTACTTC. This encodes CASSRGGQETQYF. V and J are TRBV7-3 and TRBJ2-5; the match to TRBD2 covers 8 bases. This CDR3 contains 13 residues. Germline V gene sequence: CDR1 SGHTA, CDR2 FQGTGA. J was trimmed by 2 bases and V by 5 bases; bases with no gene match: 1.

This clonotype was counted a few times. CDR3 nucleotides: TGTGCCACCAGTGCCCTCACGGCAGATACGCAGTATTTT. Its translation: CATSALTADTQYF. This sequence joins TRBV24-1 and TRBJ2-3; no clear D. Trimming took off 5 bases at V and 4 bases at J, with 9 bases between the two ends. Germline loops: CDR1 KGHDR, CDR2 SFDVKD. This CDR3 comprises 13 residues.

This clonotype appeared a few times. This chain uses TRBV20-1 with TRBJ2-4, with TRBD2 matching over 8 bases. The assigned J gene may be wrong: the sequence end matches TRBJ2-7 better. Germline V gives CDR1 DFQATT, CDR2 SNEGSKA (reference sequence). The CDR3 loop spans 16 amino acids. CDR3 sequence (DNA): TGCAGTGCTAGTCTCCTGACAGTGGGGACTAGTCACGAGCAGTACTTC. Residues: CSASLLTVGTSHEQYF.

This rearrangement joins TRBV28 to TRBJ2-1, with D possibly matching TRBD2 (5 bases). The CDR3 has 12 residues. V lost 9 bases to trimming and J lost 6 bases, with 12 bases between them. Germline V gene sequence: CDR1 MDHEN, CDR2 SYDVKM. The CDR3 is CASIRAGNEQFF. CDR3 DNA: TGTGCCAGTATTCGGGCGGGCAATGAGCAGTTCTTC.

The chain uses TRBV30 and TRBJ1-5; D call uncertain. This CDR3 has 13 amino acids. Looked up from germline, CDR1 is GTSNPN and CDR2 is SVGIG (reference sequence). V dropped 4 bases and J dropped 4 bases, with 11 bases sitting between them. CDR3 loop: CAWNSEANQPQHF. DNA of the CDR3: TGTGCCTGGAACTCGGAGGCAAATCAGCCCCAGCATTTT.

The V call is TRBV27, the J call TRBJ2-1; TRBD1 or TRBD2 may be the D gene (5 bases each). Deletions cut 10 bases from V and 10 bases from J, with 14 bases between. CDR3 size: 11 residues. Germline CDR1 and CDR2: MNHEY and SMNVEV (reference sequence). This CDR3 reads CATWDLYEQFF. The CDR3 DNA sequence: TGTGCCACCTGGGACCTCTACGAGCAGTTCTTC.

The chain joins TRBV12-3 or TRBV12-4 to TRBJ2-5; TRBD2 is a possible D gene (6 bases). V was trimmed by 6 bases and J by 2 bases, leaving 16 bases between them. The CDR3 length is 15 residues. The CDR3 spells CASRGPGRRQETQYF. The CDR3 DNA is TGTGCCAGCAGAGGACCGGGGAGGAGACAAGAGACCCAGTACTTC.

The chain joins TRBV9 to TRBJ2-1, with TRBD2 matching 7 bases. This CDR3 contains 15 residues. V shed 0 bases, J shed 5 bases, and the junction held 5 bases outside the gene matches. Germline V CDR1 and CDR2: SGDLS, YYNGEE. CDR3 DNA: TGTGCCAGCAGCGTAGTTTCTAGCGGTCACAATGAGCAGTTCTTC. This gives the protein CASSVVSSGHNEQFF.

The CDR3 region is CASLQGIRNEQFF. The CDR3 nucleotides are TGTGCCAGCTTACAGGGGATTCGGAATGAGCAGTTCTTC. The chain is built from TRBV12-3 or TRBV12-4 and TRBJ2-1; 7 positions agree with TRBD1. V was clipped by 8 bases and J by 7 bases; unmatched bases: 8. The CDR3 is 13 amino acids.

This chain joins TRBV20-1 and TRBJ2-5; TRBD2 might be the D (5 bases). From germline, CDR1 is DFQATT and CDR2 SNEGSKA (reference sequence). The CDR3 is made up of 15 amino acids. V lost 2 bases, J lost 2 bases, and 15 bases lay in between. CDR3 sequence: CSARRAGRLQETQYF. DNA of the CDR3: TGCAGTGCTAGAAGGGCGGGCCGGTTACAAGAGACCCAGTACTTC.

The gene calls are TRBV9 and TRBJ2-7, with D perhaps matching TRBD1 (6 bases). CDR1 SGDLS and CDR2 YYNGEE come from the germline V gene. The germline V and J ends were trimmed by 0 bases and 0 bases, with 16 bases remaining between them. The CDR3 is 17 residues long. This CDR3 is CASSVGRSGVASYEQYF. As DNA, the CDR3 is TGTGCCAGCAGCGTAGGTCGCTCAGGGGTGGCCTCCTACGAGCAGTACTTC.

This clonotype was seen a few times. The rearrangement uses TRBV5-1 and TRBJ2-7; D unresolved. CDR1 and CDR2 (germline): SGHRS, YFSETQ. This CDR3 comprises 15 residues. Trimming removed 0 bases from V and 6 bases from J, with 16 bases in between. DNA of the CDR3: TGCGCCAGCAGCTTGGCCTTCCAATTTGTCGGCGAGCAGTACTTC. Amino acid sequence: CASSLAFQFVGEQYF.

The chain has TRBV5-5 and TRBJ2-4; D is possibly TRBD2 (6 bases). With the DNA end fitting TRBJ2-7 better, the J assignment may be wrong. This CDR3 spans 15 amino acids. Germline V gene sequence: CDR1 SGHKS, CDR2 YYEKEE (reference sequence). CDR3 bases: TGTGCCAGCAGCTTGTCCCCCGGGAGTACCTACGAGCAGTACTTC. It yields the protein CASSLSPGSTYEQYF.

This clonotype was observed at least ten times. The CDR3 is CASSLSDLAGAGEQFF. In nucleotides, the CDR3 is TGTGCCAGCAGCTTAAGTGACCTAGCGGGAGCCGGTGAGCAGTTCTTC. The chain joins TRBV7-2 to TRBJ2-1; 10 bases match TRBD2. J was trimmed by 9 bases and V by 2 bases; bases with no gene match: 10. This CDR3 is 16 amino acids long. Per the germline V gene, CDR1 is SGHTA and CDR2 is FQGNSA. The full variable domain, rest sourced from reference TRBV7-2 and TRBJ2-1, is GAGVSQSPSNKVTEKGKDVELRCDPISGHTALYWYRQSLGQGLEFLIYFQGNSAPDKSGLPSDRFSAERTGGSVSTLTIQRTQQEDSAVYLCASSLSDLAGAGEQFFGPGTRLTVL.

Points on this clonotype: One end of the junction varies from germline; a read error may be responsible. The chain combines TRBV2 with TRBJ2-1, with D possibly being TRBD1 (6 bases). Germline V lookup: CDR1 SNHLY, CDR2 FYNNEI. This CDR3 has 14 residues. CDR3 sequence (DNA): TGTGCCAGCAGTGCTTGGCAGGGGACGGATGAGCGGTTCTTC. Its translation: CASSAWQGTDERFF.

V gene TRBV6-2 or TRBV6-3 combines with J gene TRBJ2-5; unclear D gene. The DNA end is a closer match to TRBJ2-7, so the J assignment may be wrong. Germline CDR1 and CDR2: MNHEY and SVGEGT. The CDR3 covers 13 residues. This CDR3 reads CASRVSQLYEQYF. The CDR3 region has the DNA TGTGCCAGCAGAGTTTCACAACTCTACGAGCAGTACTTC.

The CDR3 DNA is TGTGCCAGCAGCTATTCTAGCGGAACGAACACCGGGGAGCTGTTTTTT. Translated, it gives CASSYSSGTNTGELFF. The J gene is TRBJ2-2, the V gene TRBV7-2, with TRBD2 matching 7 bases. Germline values: CDR1 SGHTA, CDR2 FQGNSA. The V gene end was trimmed by 4 bases and the J gene end by 0 bases; junction bases not matched to a gene: 5. CDR3 size: 16 residues.

V usage is TRBV3-1 and J usage is TRBJ1-4; D gene ambiguous. Deletions cut 0 bases from V and 8 bases from J, with 10 bases between. Germline V lookup: CDR1 LGHDT, CDR2 YNNKEL (reference sequence). This CDR3 has 14 residues. For the CDR3, the DNA is TGTGCCAGCAGCCAAGAATCCCGGGAAGAAAAACTGTTTTTT. Residues: CASSQESREEKLFF.

The chain combines TRBV20-1 with TRBJ2-1, with 14 bases identical to TRBD2. The V segment lost 5 bases and the J segment 6 bases; nucleotides outside the gene matches: 6. The CDR3 is made up of 15 amino acids. CDR1 is DFQATT, CDR2 SNEGSKA, per germline (reference sequence). In DNA form, the CDR3 reads TGCAGTGCTTGGTCCGGGACTAGCGGGAGCAATGAGCAGTTCTTC. It yields the protein CSAWSGTSGSNEQFF.

The chain recombines TRBV7-9 with TRBJ2-7; D not certain. CDR3 size: 16 residues. Trimming removed 3 bases at V and 7 bases at J, with 22 bases between. The germline CDR1 and CDR2 sequences are SEHNR and FQNEAQ (reference sequence). This chain's CDR3 is CASSLTSRALDNEQYF. The CDR3 DNA sequence: TGTGCCAGCAGCTTGACGAGTCGAGCTCTAGACAATGAGCAGTACTTC.